Below, 17 T cell receptor beta chains from the same sample are listed, as sequenced in a study of response to subunit inactivated influenza vaccine. TCRdb called the RT-PCR reads again in MiXCR, with one record for every CDR3 protein. This table holds about 780,000 distinct CDR3 sequences, around 20% found once. Sequenced here: PBMCs from blood, sampled 4 to 6 days after vaccination. These TCRs come from a man over 45 who received an inactivated influenza vaccine.

This clonotype has ten or more counts. V usage is TRBV20-1 and J usage is TRBJ1-1; D might be TRBD1 (5 bases). Germline-derived CDR1 and CDR2 are DFQATT and SNEGSKA (reference sequence). V lost 5 bases and J 4 bases, leaving 11 bases between the germline ends. The CDR3 contains 12 residues. The CDR3 bases are TGCAGTGCTCCCAGGGTCGGCACTGAAGCTTTCTTT. This sequence encodes CSAPRVGTEAFF.

This clonotype was observed a handful of times. The V and J genes are TRBV10-3 and TRBJ1-2; D uncertain. With 11 bases removed from V and 4 bases from J, the gap between germline ends came to 11 bases. The CDR3 is made up of 11 amino acids. The germline V gene has CDR1 ENHRY and CDR2 SYGVKD. CDR3 DNA sequence: TGTGCCGCGGGTGATTCCTATGGCTACACCTTC. As protein: CAAGDSYGYTF.

The V and J genes are TRBV19 and TRBJ2-1, with D hard to call. Per the germline V gene, CDR1 is LNHDA and CDR2 is SQIVND (reference sequence). CDR3 length equals 14 residues. Trimming shortened V by 6 bases and J by 8 bases, and 17 bases separated the two germline ends. The CDR3 DNA sequence: TGTGCCAGTAGCTTTATCAGCTGTTTTGATGAGCAGTTCTTC. Translation: CASSFISCFDEQFF.

This clonotype has more than one count but fewer than ten. The chain combines TRBV6-5 with TRBJ1-2; no definite D call. With 3 bases removed from V and 0 bases from J, the gap between germline ends came to 5 bases. CDR3 length: 13 residues. Per germline, CDR1 MNHEY and CDR2 SVGAGI. CDR3 residues: CASSYTANYGYTF. The CDR3 region has the DNA TGTGCCAGCAGTTATACAGCTAACTATGGCTACACCTTC.

This rearrangement joins TRBV7-2 to TRBJ1-1; D perhaps matches TRBD1 (6 bases). CDR1 SGHTA and CDR2 FQGNSA come from the germline V gene. Trimming stripped 4 bases from V and 0 bases from J, with 9 bases between. The CDR3 runs to 14 residues. Written as DNA, the CDR3 is TGTGCCAGCAGCTGGAGGACAGTGAACACTGAAGCTTTCTTT. It is translated as CASSWRTVNTEAFF. The whole variable domain, filled in from reference TRBV7-2 and TRBJ1-1, reads GAGVSQSPSNKVTEKGKDVELRCDPISGHTALYWYRQSLGQGLEFLIYFQGNSAPDKSGLPSDRFSAERTGGSVSTLTIQRTQQEDSAVYLCASSWRTVNTEAFFGQGTRLTVV.

Points on this clonotype: A read error may account for a junction end that differs from germline. This chain connects TRBV20-1 to TRBJ2-7; a possible D gene is TRBD2 (5 bases). Germline CDR1 reads DFQATT; CDR2 reads SNEGSKA (reference sequence). This CDR3 has 12 amino acids. CDR3 DNA: TGCAGTGCTGAGGCGGGCTCCTTCGAGCAGTACTTC. Translating it yields CSAEAGSFEQYF.

This clonotype appeared many times. The rearrangement uses TRBV29-1 and TRBJ1-2; D call uncertain. Germline V gives CDR1 SQVTM, CDR2 ANQGSEA. CDR3 size: 13 residues. Between the trimmed V and J ends, which lost 6 bases and 1 base, there was a span of 12 bases. The CDR3 nucleotides are TGCAGCGTGGGGTACGTTGGTAACTATGGCTACACCTTC. Translated, it gives CSVGYVGNYGYTF.

This chain uses TRBV15 with TRBJ2-7; 7 nucleotides agree with TRBD1. Germline loops: CDR1 LNHNV, CDR2 YYDKDF (reference sequence). With 0 bases clipped from V and 3 bases from J, the junction kept 14 bases outside the gene matches. The CDR3 is made up of 18 amino acids. CDR3 DNA sequence: TGTGCCACCAGCAGAGATTGGGTTAGCGACAGGGCCTACTACGAGCAGTACTTC. This translates into CATSRDWVSDRAYYEQYF.

The sample holds a few counts of this clonotype. The rearrangement joins TRBV28 to TRBJ2-3, with D hard to call. CDR3 size: 15 residues. CDR1 and CDR2 (germline): MDHEN, SYDVKM. V was clipped by 2 bases and J by 4 bases, with 13 bases between them. In nucleotides, the CDR3 is TGTGCCAGCAGTTTACAATTAGGGTTGTCAGATACGCAGTATTTT. Translating it yields CASSLQLGLSDTQYF.

The rearrangement joins TRBV20-1 to TRBJ2-1; TRBD2 matches 7 bases. Germline CDR1 is DFQATT and CDR2 is SNEGSKA (reference sequence). The CDR3 runs to 11 residues. Trimming removed 8 bases from V and 7 bases from J; junction bases left unmatched: 5. Here the CDR3 DNA reads TGCAGTCGCGGGAGACGGAATGAGCAGTTCTTC. The encoded protein is CSRGRRNEQFF.

In this sample, this clonotype turned up a few times. In DNA, the CDR3 is TGCAGTGCTAAAAGCGGGGGCCCGAAGGATACGCAGTATTTT. Translated: CSAKSGGPKDTQYF. The chain couples TRBV20-1 to TRBJ2-3; 8 bases line up with TRBD2. The V segment lost 4 bases and the J segment 6 bases; nucleotides outside the gene matches: 9. The length of the CDR3 is 14 residues. CDR1 is DFQATT and CDR2 is SNEGSKA in the germline V gene (reference sequence).

This clonotype has just a few counts. The V gene is TRBV7-9, the J gene TRBJ2-2; 7 nucleotides align to TRBD1. With 8 bases clipped from V and 5 bases from J, the junction kept 8 bases outside the gene matches. The CDR3 runs 14 residues. CDR1 SEHNR and CDR2 FQNEAQ come from the germline V gene (reference sequence). For the CDR3, the DNA is TGTGCCAGCGGCGTCTACAGGGGAACCGGGGAGCTGTTTTTT. This gives the protein CASGVYRGTGELFF. Full variable domain (rest looked up from reference TRBV7-9 and TRBJ2-2): DTGVSQNPRHKITKRGQNVTFRCDPISEHNRLYWYRQTLGQGPEFLTYFQNEAQLEKSRLLSDRFSAERPKGSFSTLEIQRTEQGDSAMYLCASGVYRGTGELFFGEGSRLTVL.

This clonotype was detected a few times. This chain links TRBV20-1 with TRBJ2-3; no clear D. The CDR3 runs 12 residues. Germline values: CDR1 DFQATT, CDR2 SNEGSKA (reference sequence). V was trimmed by 4 bases and J by 2 bases, leaving 7 bases between them. The CDR3 protein is CSAIKNTDTQYF. DNA of the CDR3: TGCAGTGCTATAAAAAACACAGATACGCAGTATTTT.

This clonotype appeared a few times. This chain connects TRBV11-1 to TRBJ2-3, with D possibly being TRBD1 or TRBD2 (5 bases each). Between the trimmed V and J ends, which lost 5 bases and 5 bases, there was a span of 11 bases. This CDR3 region has 13 residues. Germline V gene lookup returns CDR1 SGHAT and CDR2 FQDESV (reference sequence). In nucleotides, the CDR3 is TGTGCCAGCAGCGGGGGTGCGGGAGATACGCAGTATTTT. As protein: CASSGGAGDTQYF.

This clonotype was observed a few times. The gene calls are TRBV5-6 and TRBJ2-1; D unclear. V was clipped by 3 bases and J by 7 bases, with 5 bases between them. Germline V gene sequence: CDR1 SGHDT, CDR2 YYEEEE. The CDR3 consists of 11 residues. In nucleotides, the CDR3 is TGTGCCAGCAGCTGGCAAAATGAGCAGTTCTTC. This encodes CASSWQNEQFF.

Only a few counts were recorded for this clonotype. This chain joins TRBV20-1 and TRBJ2-5; possible D gene TRBD2, 6 bases. Trimming stripped 3 bases from V and 1 base from J, with 15 bases between. In germline, CDR1 is DFQATT, CDR2 SNEGSKA (reference sequence). The CDR3 has 15 residues. The CDR3 DNA is TGCAGTGCTAGCCCCGAGCGGGCCCCCCAAGAGACCCAGTACTTC. Its protein is CSASPERAPQETQYF.

This clonotype was detected many times. The chain couples TRBV20-1 to TRBJ2-7; possible D gene TRBD2, 5 bases. The V and J ends lost 7 bases and 0 bases respectively, with 10 bases between them. Per germline, CDR1 DFQATT and CDR2 SNEGSKA (reference sequence). The CDR3 is 12 amino acids. The CDR3 DNA sequence: TGCAGTGTTGGGGAGAGCTCCTACGAGCAGTACTTC. The encoded protein is CSVGESSYEQYF.